The 8 T cell receptor beta chains presented below share a single source sample, sequenced in a study of identical twins. MiXCR was run by TCRdb on the 5' RACE reads, yielding one entry per CDR3 protein. The table lists about 250,000 distinct CDR3 sequences, 6% to 8% of them singletons, with around 5.4% in the top ten. This sample was shared with a second study, whose subject was yellow fever vaccine responses in identical twins.

The sequenced material came from CD8+ T cells sorted from blood. The receptor source for this set is a woman aged 18-29 years in good health.

This clonotype has just a few counts. The chain uses TRBV9 and TRBJ1-2; possible D gene TRBD1, 5 bases. CDR1 and CDR2 from the germline V gene are SGDLS and YYNGEE. Trimming took off 0 bases at V and 2 bases at J, with 8 bases between the two ends. CDR3 size: 14 residues. This CDR3 reads CASSVGRGNYGYTF. CDR3 sequence (DNA): TGTGCCAGCAGCGTAGGGCGGGGGAACTATGGCTACACCTTC. Looking up the rest from reference TRBV9 and TRBJ1-2 gives the full variable domain: DSGVTQTPKHLITATGQRVTLRCSPRSGDLSVYWYQQSLDQGLQFLIQYYNGEERAKGNILERFSAQQFPDLHSELNLSSLELGDSALYFCASSVGRGNYGYTFGSGTRLTVV.

This clonotype was detected ten times or more. The V and J genes are TRBV3-1 and TRBJ2-1; the match to TRBD2 covers 12 bases. The CDR3 has 18 amino acids. Germline CDR1 is LGHDT and CDR2 is YNNKEL (reference sequence). V lost 0 bases and J lost 0; bases outside the gene matches: 3. The CDR3 nucleotides read TGTGCCAGCAGCCAAGAAACTAGCGGGGGGAACTCCTACAATGAGCAGTTCTTC. It translates to CASSQETSGGNSYNEQFF.

V usage is TRBV14 and J usage is TRBJ2-3; 13 bases align to TRBD2. This CDR3 is built from 18 residues. CDR1 is SGHDN and CDR2 is FVKESK in the germline V gene. Trimming cost V 1 base and J 0 bases; bases outside gene matches: 4. CDR3 protein: CASSQVTLAGGSTDTQYF. For the CDR3, the DNA is TGTGCCAGCAGCCAAGTAACACTAGCGGGGGGGAGCACAGATACGCAGTATTTT. The complete variable domain, with remaining parts taken from reference TRBV14 and TRBJ2-3, reads EAGVTQFPSHSVIEKGQTVTLRCDPISGHDNLYWYRRVMGKEIKFLLHFVKESKQDESGMPNNRFLAERTGGTYSTLKVQPAELEDSGVYFCASSQVTLAGGSTDTQYFGPGTRLTVL.

Ten or more counts support this clonotype. The rearrangement uses TRBV5-1 and TRBJ2-2; 7 nucleotides align to TRBD1. The J segment lost 7 bases and the V segment lost 4 bases, leaving 10 bases of the junction unmatched. The germline V gene encodes CDR1 SGHRS and CDR2 YFSETQ. CDR3 length: 15 amino acids. The chain's CDR3 is CASSDPYRGDGELFF. Written as DNA, the CDR3 is TGCGCCAGCAGCGATCCCTACAGGGGTGACGGGGAGCTGTTTTTT.

This clonotype has just a few counts. CDR3 in amino acids: CSARGDLLPGNTIYF. CDR3 coding DNA: TGCAGTGCTAGAGGTGACCTTTTACCTGGAAACACCATATATTTT. J is TRBJ1-3 and V is TRBV20-1; D uncertain. The CDR3 has 15 amino acids. Germline V gene lookup returns CDR1 DFQATT and CDR2 SNEGSKA (reference sequence). Trimming removed 1 base at V and 2 bases at J, with 12 bases between.

The CDR3 loop is CASSQVQGAGTEAFF. CDR3 in DNA: TGTGCCAGCAGCCAAGTCCAGGGGGCAGGCACTGAAGCTTTCTTT. This rearrangement joins TRBV14 to TRBJ1-1, with 8 bases lining up with TRBD1. Trimming cost V 1 base and J 4 bases; bases outside gene matches: 5. The CDR3 is made up of 15 amino acids. CDR1 and CDR2 from the germline V gene are SGHDN and FVKESK.

This clonotype has a count of ten or more. This chain connects TRBV7-9 to TRBJ2-2, with D possibly being TRBD1 (6 bases). Trimming removed 4 bases at V and 6 bases at J, with 15 bases between. The CDR3 runs 15 residues. Germline V gene data show CDR1 as SEHNR and CDR2 as FQNEAQ (reference sequence). CDR3 nucleotides: TGTGCCAGCAGCTCGCCTGAAGCAGGGGCCGGGGAGCTGTTTTTT. Protein sequence: CASSSPEAGAGELFF.

This clonotype turned up a few times. V is TRBV2 and J is TRBJ1-1; D remains ambiguous. Germline CDR1 SNHLY, CDR2 FYNNEI. The CDR3 has 14 amino acids. Trimming cost V 0 bases and J 1 base, with 6 bases left between them. The CDR3 protein is CASSEAYGNTEAFF. The CDR3 DNA is TGTGCCAGCAGTGAAGCGTATGGGAACACTGAAGCTTTCTTT.